Listed below are T cell receptor beta chains from one sample, sequenced in a study of shared clonotypes between healthy human individuals. TCRdb's copy holds only in-frame clones and misses some; the assay was immunoSEQ multiplex PCR. The repertoire has approximately 1.1 million clones, approximately 80% of them found once; the top ten carry more than 0.5%. The material sequenced was memory CD4+ T cells from PBMCs. Every receptor here comes from a man aged 18 to 29 in good health. Some clones in this sample may be carry-over from other donors' samples. Both conserved end residues are part of each CDR3. Each record gives: J gene, V gene, CDR3 protein.

>TRBJ2-5|TRBV5-1
CASSLPGEETQYF
>TRBJ1-2|TRBV20-1
CSAGDRYGYTF
>TRBJ2-2|TRBV7-2
CASSARRVNTGELFF
>TRBJ1-3|TRBV4-1
CASSQGQGGRNTIYF
>TRBJ1-2|TRBV7-9
CASSLGTGNGWRGYTF
>TRBJ1-5|TRBV7-2
CASSVTGGDQPQHF
>TRBJ2-1|TRBV7-3
CASSPTADSSGANLNEQFF
>TRBJ2-7|TRBV10-2
CASSVTTPAGGPYEQYF
>TRBJ2-1|TRBV5-1
CASSLAGISYNEQFF
>TRBJ1-1|TRBV28
CASRLSGEAFF
>TRBJ2-1|TRBV18
CASSPPLAGGGVHEQFF
>TRBJ1-1|TRBV2
CASYHRDTEAFF
>TRBJ2-7|TRBV7-2
CASSQTPGLAGGGEQYF
>TRBJ2-7|TRBV9
CASSVRGRTARDEQYF
>TRBJ2-7|TRBV28
CASSLVTLGESEQYF
>TRBJ1-2|TRBV27
CASSWTGGSGYTF
>TRBJ1-3|TRBV5-1
CASSPGGLVSSGNTIYF
>TRBJ2-6|TRBV5-6
CASSLMRSGANVLTF
>TRBJ1-1|TRBV28
CASSPPSLTEAFF
>TRBJ1-2|TRBV19
CASSIQGTGGYGYTF
>TRBJ1-1|TRBV5-1
CASSQMRTAEAFF
>TRBJ2-7|TRBV5-1
CASSPGTGTYEQYF
>TRBJ2-5|TRBV4-2
CASSQGWVQETQYF
>TRBJ2-1|TRBV19
CASSISAGTTVEQFF
>TRBJ2-1|TRBV7-9
CASSLSSTSGSNEQFF
>TRBJ1-4|TRBV5-4
CASSLRRTDNEKLFF
>TRBJ2-7|TRBV11-2
CASSLGPPLGVVAYEQYF
>TRBJ2-1|TRBV11-2
CASSLEGGRYEQFF
>TRBJ1-1|TRBV11-2
CASSPPSRSYTEAFF
>TRBJ1-5|TRBV27
CASSSEPRGGSNQPQHF
>TRBJ2-7|TRBV4-2
CASSQDRGRDEQYF
>TRBJ2-1|TRBV29-1
CSVEAPRTPDNEQFF
>TRBJ1-1|TRBV5-1
CASSYRANTEAFF
>TRBJ1-4|TRBV7-6
CASSAWDKMTGKLFF
>TRBJ1-5|TRBV7-8
CASSETHPWPQHF
>TRBJ2-2|TRBV18
CASSPSSLAGMNTGELFF
>TRBJ2-1|TRBV5-6
CASSLGRTYEQFF
>TRBJ2-7|TRBV20-1
CSASANEQYF
>TRBJ1-3|TRBV2
CAVGGNSGNTIYF
>TRBJ2-7|TRBV7-2
CASSQQGAAYEQYF
>TRBJ2-5|TRBV7-9
CASSLGLPGEETQYF
>TRBJ1-1|TRBV5-3
CARSHPGQGESNTEAFF
>TRBJ1-6|TRBV7-8
CASSFPGNGSPLHF
>TRBJ1-2|TRBV5-4
CASSLVSGQGYGYTF
>TRBJ2-7|TRBV6-1
CASNRGGPSYEQYF
>TRBJ1-5|TRBV2
CASVKGTGGWSNNQPQHF
>TRBJ2-1|TRBV4-3
CASSQDPRTTVDEQFF
>TRBJ2-2|TRBV9
CASSPSAGQLNTGELFF
>TRBJ2-3|TRBV4-3
CASSQAVAGGQGDTQYF